The clone carrying this T cell receptor beta chain was detected only a few times. One end of the junction varies from germline; a read error may be responsible. Preparation of the TCRbeta library was carried out with unique molecular identifiers. From the PCR reads, TCRdb called clonotypes with MiXCR, one entry per CDR3 protein. The sample records 440,000 or so distinct CDR3 sequences, about 11% being singletons. This sample stems from a study of T-cell reconstitution after alpha-beta-depleted transplantation in children. The length of the CDR3 is 14 residues. The receptor's source is a human donor who donated a stem cell graft to a child with acute myeloid leukemia. This specimen was PBMCs from the stem cell graft donor, taken from the stem cell graft. The chain employs TRBV12-3 or TRBV12-4 and TRBJ1-6; D possibly corresponds to TRBD1 (6 bases). The CDR3 loop is CASSLAPGQRDMDF. The CDR3 DNA reads as TGTGCCAGCAGTTTAGCACCGGGACAACGAGACATGGACTTT.